These 11 T cell receptor beta chains came from one sample sequenced in a study of cytomegalovirus exposure and HLA in healthy donors. Clones were read by immunoSEQ multiplex PCR, and TCRdb kept only the in-frame ones, dropping some. The sample has approximately 100,000 clones, 88% seen once; the top ten hold more than 1.5%. Sequencing input: PBMCs. The source is a woman aged 18-29 years in good health and CMV-seropositive.

The V and J genes are TRBV6-1 and TRBJ1-2; D may be TRBD1 (5 bases). The CDR3 is 13 amino acids. Germline assignment: CDR1 MNHNS and CDR2 SASEGT. The germline V and J ends were trimmed by 0 bases and 8 bases, with 10 bases remaining between them. The CDR3 DNA reads TGTGCCAGCAGTGAAGCTGGGGGGTTAGGCTACACCTTC. Its translation is CASSEAGGLGYTF.

The chain links TRBV2 to TRBJ2-5; D is possibly TRBD1 (6 bases). V was shortened by 6 bases and J by 0 bases, with 17 bases between the two germline ends. Germline CDR1 is SNHLY and CDR2 is FYNNEI. CDR3 length: 16 amino acids. This chain's CDR3 is CASRARAGEYQETQYF. DNA for the CDR3: TGTGCCAGCAGGGCCCGGGCAGGGGAGTACCAAGAGACCCAGTACTTC. The full variable domain, with the rest looked up from reference TRBV2 and TRBJ2-5, is EPEVTQTPSHQVTQMGQEVILRCVPISNHLYFYWYRQILGQKVEFLVSFYNNEISEKSEIFDDQFSVERPDGSNFTLKIRSTKLEDSAMYFCASRARAGEYQETQYFGPGTRLLVL.

The chain recombines TRBV7-2 with TRBJ2-2; D is possibly TRBD2 (6 bases). The V and J ends lost 5 bases and 7 bases respectively, with 17 bases between them. The CDR3 contains 15 residues. Germline V CDR1 and CDR2: SGHTA, FQGNSA. The CDR3 region is CASSPRVGRGGELFF. The CDR3 DNA is TGTGCCAGCAGCCCGAGAGTCGGGCGGGGCGGGGAGCTGTTTTTT.

The chain has TRBV7-2 and TRBJ1-5; tentative D call: TRBD1 (5 bases). V lost 1 base to trimming and J lost 0 bases, with 10 bases between them. This CDR3 has 16 amino acids. CDR1 is SGHTA and CDR2 is FQGNSA in the germline V gene. The CDR3 DNA reads as TGTGCCAGCAGCTTAGGGCGGGGGTATAGCAATCAGCCCCAGCATTTT. Amino acids: CASSLGRGYSNQPQHF.

The genes are TRBV6-1 and TRBJ2-5; D may be TRBD2 (6 bases). Between the trimmed V and J ends, which lost 0 bases and 2 bases, there was a span of 10 bases. Germline V gene sequence: CDR1 MNHNS, CDR2 SASEGT. This CDR3 is 15 amino acids long. The CDR3 sequence is CASSEAGTFQETQYF. The CDR3 DNA reads as TGTGCCAGCAGTGAAGCGGGGACTTTTCAAGAGACCCAGTACTTC.

This sequence joins TRBV9 and TRBJ1-1, with D perhaps matching TRBD1 (5 bases). V was shortened by 0 bases and J by 1 base, with 19 bases between the two germline ends. Germline-derived CDR1 and CDR2 are SGDLS and YYNGEE. The CDR3 sequence is 18 residues long. CDR3 region: CASSVVGNRPRKNTEAFF. The CDR3 DNA sequence: TGTGCCAGCAGCGTAGTAGGAAACAGGCCGCGTAAGAACACTGAAGCTTTCTTT.

The chain recombines TRBV7-2 with TRBJ1-5, with TRBD1 matching 9 bases. Germline CDR1 reads SGHTA; CDR2 reads FQGNSA. The ends lost 3 bases at V and 5 bases at J; junction bases unmatched: 2. The CDR3 spans 14 residues. The CDR3 coding sequence is TGTGCCAGCAGCTTGGACAGGGGCTATCAGCCCCAGCATTTT. This encodes CASSLDRGYQPQHF. The full variable domain, in which reference TRBV7-2 and TRBJ1-5 provide the parts outside the CDR3, is GAGVSQSPSNKVTEKGKDVELRCDPISGHTALYWYRQSLGQGLEFLIYFQGNSAPDKSGLPSDRFSAERTGGSVSTLTIQRTQQEDSAVYLCASSLDRGYQPQHFGDGTRLSIL.

J is TRBJ2-1 and V is TRBV28; TRBD1 is a possible D gene (5 bases). The CDR3 loop spans 14 amino acids. Germline V CDR1 and CDR2: MDHEN, SYDVKM. V was shortened by 5 bases and J by 10 bases, with 18 bases between the two germline ends. The CDR3 DNA follows: TGTGCCAGCAGTCCCGACAGAGATTACAGGGAGCAGTTCTTC. It yields the protein CASSPDRDYREQFF.

The gene calls are TRBV28 and TRBJ1-1; D is perhaps TRBD1 (6 bases). The germline V gene encodes CDR1 MDHEN and CDR2 SYDVKM. V was trimmed by 6 bases and J by 2 bases, leaving 13 bases between them. The CDR3 consists of 14 residues. The CDR3 spells CASRPYRANTEAFF. The CDR3 DNA follows: TGTGCCAGCAGACCCTACAGGGCTAACACTGAAGCTTTCTTT.

The sample holds a few counts of this clone. The CDR3 DNA sequence: TGTGCCAGTAGTAATCGCGGGGAGCTGTTTTTT. It yields the protein CASSNRGELFF. The chain employs TRBV19 and TRBJ2-2; D ambiguous. V was shortened by 4 bases and J by 7 bases, with 4 bases between the two germline ends. Germline CDR1 reads LNHDA; CDR2 reads SQIVND (reference sequence). This CDR3 has 11 residues.

The chain has TRBV7-2 and TRBJ1-2; a possible D gene is TRBD1 (5 bases). Trimming took 1 base from V and 4 from J, leaving 13 bases between them. Germline values: CDR1 SGHTA, CDR2 FQGNSA. The CDR3 sequence is 15 residues long. DNA for the CDR3: TGTGCCAGCAGCTTAGGTTGGGCGCAGGGCTATGGCTACACCTTC. This translates into CASSLGWAQGYGYTF.